A selection of T cell receptor beta chains follows, all from one sample in a study of T cells after yellow fever vaccination. A single record per CDR3 protein comes from TCRdb applying MiXCR to the 5' RACE reads. The sample lists under 700,000 distinct CDR3 sequences; around 16% were seen once. The material was PBMCs, obtained less than 6 days after the first yellow fever vaccination. The source of these receptors is a man aged 18 to 30 who received the YFV17D yellow fever vaccine. Each CDR3 is given with its conserved first and last residue. A D gene is named only where the DNA matches it firmly. A clone size is listed for some rows: how often the clone was seen (once, few, many), or a class if it is expanded.

j_call | v_call | d_call | clone_size | cdr3_nt | cdr3_aa
TRBJ2-3 | TRBV20-1 | - | - | TGCAGTGCTAGAGGATGGACAGACACAGATACGCAGTATTTT | CSARGWTDTDTQYF
TRBJ2-1 | TRBV20-1 | - | few | TGCAGTGCTAGACGGGAACTAGCCACCCATGAGCAGTTCTTC | CSARRELATHEQFF
TRBJ1-2 | TRBV4-3 | - | few | TGCGCCAGCAGCCAAGAGCCCGGCGCGACCTATGGCTACACCTTC | CASSQEPGATYGYTF
TRBJ1-2 | TRBV21-1 | - | - | TGTGCCAGCAGCAAATCTTCGCAGATCTATGGCTACACCTTC | CASSKSSQIYGYTF
TRBJ1-2 | TRBV20-1 | TRBD1 | few | TGCAGTGCCTCTGACAGGGGGCACTATGGCTACACCTTC | CSASDRGHYGYTF
TRBJ2-7 | TRBV27 | - | - | TGTGCCAGCAGTTTTCGTAGAGAATTCTACGAGCAGTACTTC | CASSFRREFYEQYF
TRBJ2-7 | TRBV20-1 | - | few | TGCAGTGTGGGGGGAAAATACGAGCAGTACTTC | CSVGGKYEQYF
TRBJ1-1 | TRBV7-2 | - | - | TGTGCCAGCAGCCCAGTCCTCTACGGGTACACTGAAGCTTTCTTT | CASSPVLYGYTEAFF
TRBJ1-2 | TRBV11-2 | TRBD1 | few | TGTGCCAGCAGCCCGGGACAGGGGGCGGTTGACGGCTACACCTTC | CASSPGQGAVDGYTF
TRBJ2-5 | TRBV4-3 | - | few | TGCGCCAGCAGCCTATTTCATGGGGCCGCCGTGGGGCCCCAGTACTTC | CASSLFHGAAVGPQYF
TRBJ2-1 | TRBV20-1 | TRBD2 | - | TGCAGTGCTAGAGATCGTCTAGCGGGGGGGAAAGAGCAGTTCTTC | CSARDRLAGGKEQFF
TRBJ2-2 | TRBV4-3 | - | few | TGCGCCAGCAGCCAAGATATCCGGAGGGGGGGCCGAGGGGAGCTGTTTTTT | CASSQDIRRGGRGELFF
TRBJ2-7 | TRBV13 | - | few | TGTGCCAGCAGCTTAGTAACAGACTACGAGCAGTACTTC | CASSLVTDYEQYF
TRBJ1-4 | TRBV7-2 | - | few | TGTGCCAGCAGCCGCGAAACACCAGGGGAAGCAAAACTGTTTTTT | CASSRETPGEAKLFF
TRBJ1-5 | TRBV5-6 | - | many | TGTGCCAGCAGTAAGACCTCTGGAAGCAATCAGCCCCAGCATTTT | CASSKTSGSNQPQHF
TRBJ1-5 | TRBV10-3 | TRBD1 | - | TGTGCCATCGGGGACAGGCGCGAACAGCCCCAGCATTTT | CAIGDRREQPQHF
TRBJ1-5 | TRBV6-2/TRBV6-3 | - | - | TGTGCCAGCAGTCCGGCTTTAGTAGGACGCAATCAGCCCCAGCATTTT | CASSPALVGRNQPQHF
TRBJ1-6 | TRBV7-2 | TRBD1 | - | TGTGCCAGCAGCGGGGACAGGGGAGGTTTTCGTAATTCACCCCTCCACTTT | CASSGDRGGFRNSPLHF
TRBJ2-1 | TRBV27 | - | few | TGTGCCAGCAGTTTGGGGGACTCTCGCGGCCACAATGAGCAGTTCTTC | CASSLGDSRGHNEQFF
TRBJ2-5 | TRBV15 | - | few | TGTGCCACCAGCGGGGAGAACTTAGCCGGGAAGACCCAGTACTTC | CATSGENLAGKTQYF
TRBJ1-2 | TRBV7-2 | - | - | TGTGCCACCAGCTCCACCCAGGGGAAGGGCTACACCTTC | CATSSTQGKGYTF
TRBJ1-2 | TRBV5-1 | - | - | TGCGCCAGCAGCTTTGAGTTCGGTAACTATGGCTACACCTTC | CASSFEFGNYGYTF
TRBJ1-5 | TRBV20-1 | - | few | TGCAGTGCTAGAGATCCCAGGGGAAGGTATCAGCCCCAGCATTTT | CSARDPRGRYQPQHF
TRBJ2-2 | TRBV7-2 | TRBD1 | - | TGTGCCAGCAGCTTAGACAGGGGCAAGAACACCGGGGAGCTGTTTTTT | CASSLDRGKNTGELFF
TRBJ2-5 | TRBV4-3 | TRBD1 | few | TGCGCCAGCAGCCAAGGAGGGACAGGGGGAGAGACCCAGTACTTC | CASSQGGTGGETQYF
TRBJ2-2 | TRBV7-9 | - | few | TGTGCCAGCAGCTTATCACAGAACACCGGGGAGCTGTTTTTT | CASSLSQNTGELFF
TRBJ2-5 | TRBV4-1 | - | - | TGCGCCAGCAGCCAAGATCTCGAGCGGGTGCAAGAGACCCAGTACTTC | CASSQDLERVQETQYF
TRBJ2-7 | TRBV21-1 | - | - | TGTGCCAGCAGCAAAGCTCCCGGGACTAGCGGGGCTTACGAGCAGTACTTC | CASSKAPGTSGAYEQYF
TRBJ1-4 | TRBV7-8 | TRBD1 | few | TGTGCCAGCAGCTCCGGACAGGCTTGGGTAACTAATGAAAAACTGTTTTTT | CASSSGQAWVTNEKLFF
TRBJ2-2 | TRBV29-1 | TRBD2 | few | TGCAGCGTCTACCCCGGGGGGATAAACACCGGGGAGCTGTTTTTT | CSVYPGGINTGELFF
TRBJ1-1 | TRBV23-1 | TRBD1 | few | TGCGCCAGCAGTCCGGGACAGATGAAAGCTTTCTTT | CASSPGQMKAFF
TRBJ1-2 | TRBV20-1 | TRBD1 | - | TGCAGTGCTAGAGATCGGGTGACAGGGACGAGGGGCTACACCTTC | CSARDRVTGTRGYTF